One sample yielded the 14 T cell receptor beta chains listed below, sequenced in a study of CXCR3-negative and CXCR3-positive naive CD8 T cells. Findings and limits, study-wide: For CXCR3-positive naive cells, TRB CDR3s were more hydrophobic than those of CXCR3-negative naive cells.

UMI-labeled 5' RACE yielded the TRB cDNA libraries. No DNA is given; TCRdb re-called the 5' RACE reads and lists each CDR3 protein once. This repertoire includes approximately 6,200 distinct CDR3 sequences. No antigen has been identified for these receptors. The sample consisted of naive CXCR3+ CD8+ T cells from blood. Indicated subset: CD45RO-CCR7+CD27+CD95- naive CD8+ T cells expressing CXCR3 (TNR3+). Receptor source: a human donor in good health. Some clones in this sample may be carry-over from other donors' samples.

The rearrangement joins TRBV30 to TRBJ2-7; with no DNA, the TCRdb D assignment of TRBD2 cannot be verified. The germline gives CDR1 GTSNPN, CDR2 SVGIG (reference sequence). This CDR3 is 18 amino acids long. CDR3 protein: CAWSVRPLTSGRSYEQYF.

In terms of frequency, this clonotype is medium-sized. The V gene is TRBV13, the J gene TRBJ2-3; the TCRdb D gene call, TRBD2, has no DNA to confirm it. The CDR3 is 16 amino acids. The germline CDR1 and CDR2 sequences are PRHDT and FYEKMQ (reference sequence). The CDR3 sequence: CASSLYGSGGTDTQYF.

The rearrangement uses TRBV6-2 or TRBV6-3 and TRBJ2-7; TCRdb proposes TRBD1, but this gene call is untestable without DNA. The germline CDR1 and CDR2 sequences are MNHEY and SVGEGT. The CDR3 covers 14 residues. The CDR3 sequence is CASTPGPGAYEQYF.

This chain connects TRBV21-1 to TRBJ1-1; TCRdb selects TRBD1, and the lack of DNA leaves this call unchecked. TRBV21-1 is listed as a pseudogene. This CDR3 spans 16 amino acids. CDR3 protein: CASTTDPPPTGEKAFF.

CDR3 protein: CASSLGESYGYTF. The rearrangement joins TRBV7-6 to TRBJ1-2. This CDR3 is 13 amino acids long. Germline V gene data show CDR1 as SGHVS and CDR2 as FNYEAQ. Together with reference TRBV7-6 and TRBJ1-2, the CDR3 gives the full variable domain: GAGVSQSPRYKVTKRGQDVALRCDPISGHVSLYWYRQALGQGPEFLTYFNYEAQQDKSGLPNDRFSAERPEGSISTLTIQRTEQRDSAMYRCASSLGESYGYTFGSGTRLTVV.

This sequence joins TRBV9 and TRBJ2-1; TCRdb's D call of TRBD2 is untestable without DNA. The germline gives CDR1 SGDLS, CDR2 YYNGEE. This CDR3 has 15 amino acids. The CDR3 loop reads CASSVAGETYNEQFF.

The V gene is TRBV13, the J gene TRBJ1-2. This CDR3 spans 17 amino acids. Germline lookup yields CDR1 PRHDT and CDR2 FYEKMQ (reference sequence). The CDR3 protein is CASSLYELQRSTYGYTF.

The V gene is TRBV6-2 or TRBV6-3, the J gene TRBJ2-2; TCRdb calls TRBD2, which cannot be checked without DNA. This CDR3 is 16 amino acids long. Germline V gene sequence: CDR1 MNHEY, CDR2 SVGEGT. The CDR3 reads CASNPPGGRDTGELFF.

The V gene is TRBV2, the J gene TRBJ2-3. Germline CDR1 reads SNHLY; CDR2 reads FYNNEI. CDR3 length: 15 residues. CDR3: CASSGETISTDTQYF.

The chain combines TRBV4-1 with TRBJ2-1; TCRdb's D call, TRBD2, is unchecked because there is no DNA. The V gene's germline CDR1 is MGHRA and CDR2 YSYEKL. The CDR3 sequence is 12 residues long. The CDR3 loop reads CASSPSRSEQFF.

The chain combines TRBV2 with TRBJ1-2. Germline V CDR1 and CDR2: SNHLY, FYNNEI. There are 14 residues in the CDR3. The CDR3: CASSEVDRLYGYTF.

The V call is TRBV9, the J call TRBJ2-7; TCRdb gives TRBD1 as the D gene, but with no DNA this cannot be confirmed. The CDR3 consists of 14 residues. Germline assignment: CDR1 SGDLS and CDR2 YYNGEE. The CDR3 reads CASSSGGRSYEQYF. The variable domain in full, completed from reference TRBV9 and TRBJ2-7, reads DSGVTQTPKHLITATGQRVTLRCSPRSGDLSVYWYQQSLDQGLQFLIQYYNGEERAKGNILERFSAQQFPDLHSELNLSSLELGDSALYFCASSSGGRSYEQYFGPGTRLTVT.

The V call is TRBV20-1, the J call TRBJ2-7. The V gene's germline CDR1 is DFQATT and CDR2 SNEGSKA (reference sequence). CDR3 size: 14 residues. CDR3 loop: CSAPVSVGSYEQYF.

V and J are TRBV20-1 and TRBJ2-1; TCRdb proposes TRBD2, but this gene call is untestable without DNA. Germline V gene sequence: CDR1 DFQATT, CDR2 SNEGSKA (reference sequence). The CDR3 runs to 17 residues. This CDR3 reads CSARDLTEEGSYNEQFF.